This T cell receptor (beta chain) is drawn from a study of T-cell memory formation after mild COVID-19. Overall study results and limits: Researchers report contracting CD4+ clones mostly in CM and EM, with CD8+ clones in EMRA. Some clones that responded were present in memory (sampled pre-infection), which suggests cross-reactive memory joined.

The 5'RACE method, run with constant-segment primers, produced TCR alpha and TCR beta cDNA libraries (carrying sample barcodes and UMIs). One entry per CDR3 protein results from TCRdb running MiXCR on the 5' RACE reads. The profile shows approximately 270,000 distinct CDR3 sequences, around 15% of them singletons. Concerning this clonotype: Its cognate antigen is unknown.

This CDR3 has 13 residues. Trimming removed 6 bases at V and 7 bases at J, with 15 bases between. Looked up from germline, CDR1 is MNHEY and CDR2 is SMNVEV (reference sequence). The chain links TRBV27 to TRBJ1-2, with a possible D match to TRBD1 (6 bases). Sequenced input: PBMCs or a T cell subset sorted from them (not recorded which). The TCR comes from a man aged 18 to 35 who had mild COVID-19 (a few samples of this study predate the infection). Cell type and time point are not known. The CDR3 region has the DNA TGTGCCAGCAGCGAACAGGGCCGGTCTGGCTACACCTTC. Protein: CASSEQGRSGYTF.